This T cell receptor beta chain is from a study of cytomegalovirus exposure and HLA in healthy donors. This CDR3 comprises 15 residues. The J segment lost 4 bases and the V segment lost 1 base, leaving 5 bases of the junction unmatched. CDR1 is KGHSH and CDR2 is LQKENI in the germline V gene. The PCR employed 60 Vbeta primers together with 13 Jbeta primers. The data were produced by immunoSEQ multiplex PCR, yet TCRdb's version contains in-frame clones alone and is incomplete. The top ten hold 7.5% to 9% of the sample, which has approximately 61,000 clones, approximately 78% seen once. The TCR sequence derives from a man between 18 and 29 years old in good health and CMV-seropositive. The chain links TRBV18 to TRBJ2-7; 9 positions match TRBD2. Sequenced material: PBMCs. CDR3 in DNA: TGTGCCAGCTCACCACGGGCTAGCGGGGCTTACGAGCAGTACTTC. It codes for CASSPRASGAYEQYF.